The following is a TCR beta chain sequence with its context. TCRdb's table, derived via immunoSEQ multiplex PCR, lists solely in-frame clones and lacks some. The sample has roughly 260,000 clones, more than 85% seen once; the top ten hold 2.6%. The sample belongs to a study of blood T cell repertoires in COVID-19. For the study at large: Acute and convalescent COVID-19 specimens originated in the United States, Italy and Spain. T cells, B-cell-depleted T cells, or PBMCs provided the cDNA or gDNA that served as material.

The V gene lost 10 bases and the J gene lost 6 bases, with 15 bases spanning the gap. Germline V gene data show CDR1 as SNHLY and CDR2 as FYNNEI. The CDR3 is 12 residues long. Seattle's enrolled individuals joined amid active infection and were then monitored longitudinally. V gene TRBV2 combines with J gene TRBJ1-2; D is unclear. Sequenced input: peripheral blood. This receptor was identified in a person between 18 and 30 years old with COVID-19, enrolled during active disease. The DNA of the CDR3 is TGTGCCACCCGGCGTTTAGGAGATGGCTACACCTTC. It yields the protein CATRRLGDGYTF.